These 32 T cell receptor beta chains originate from one sample sequenced in a study of beta chain features in type 1 diabetes. Every isolated RNA sample was fully reverse transcribed, so sequencing captured expressed TCRB transcripts. Clones were sequenced by immunoSEQ multiplex PCR, and TCRdb holds only the in-frame ones, with some missing. The profile covers about half a million clones, with around 28% appearing a single time and around 0.065% taken by the ten largest. Sequencing was done on a sample of naive CD4+ T cells from blood. Source of these receptors: a man between 18 and 35 years old in good health.

This rearrangement joins TRBV9 to TRBJ1-5, with 12 positions matching TRBD1. Losses at the gene ends were 4 bases for V and 7 bases for J; bases not matched to a gene: 9. Germline CDR1 SGDLS, CDR2 YYNGEE. There are 16 residues in the CDR3. As DNA, the CDR3 is TGTGCCAGCAGCCGCACCGGGACAGGGGGCGCGCAGCCCCAGCATTTT. Translation gives CASSRTGTGGAQPQHF.

The table lists this clone with a few counts. The gene calls are TRBV28 and TRBJ2-2; TRBD2 matches at 8 bases. With V trimmed by 2 bases and J by 5 bases, 1 base remained unmatched. Germline lookup yields CDR1 MDHEN and CDR2 SYDVKM. This CDR3 comprises 14 residues. The CDR3 protein is CASSLTGGTGELFF. In DNA, the CDR3 is TGTGCCAGCAGTTTAACGGGAGGGACCGGGGAGCTGTTTTTT.

A few counts support this clone. Here the CDR3 reads CAWQLAAPNEQYF. DNA of the CDR3: TGTGCCTGGCAACTAGCGGCCCCGAACGAGCAGTACTTC. The gene calls are TRBV30 and TRBJ2-7, with TRBD2 identical over 8 bases. The CDR3 contains 13 residues. The J segment lost 5 bases and the V segment lost 5 bases, leaving 8 bases of the junction unmatched. From germline, CDR1 is GTSNPN and CDR2 SVGIG (reference sequence).

Of note for this clone: This sample includes further DNA sequences coding for the same CDR3. The CDR3 DNA sequence: TGTGCCTGGAGCAGGACTAGCGGGAGTTACGAGCAGTACTTC. Protein sequence: CAWSRTSGSYEQYF. J is TRBJ2-7 and V is TRBV30; 13 bases are a match to TRBD2. There are 14 residues in the CDR3. Germline lookup yields CDR1 GTSNPN and CDR2 SVGIG (reference sequence). V lost 3 bases and J lost 4; bases outside the gene matches: 3.

This clone came up a few times. V gene TRBV19 combines with J gene TRBJ2-2, with TRBD2 matching over 8 bases. V was clipped by 1 base and J by 3 bases; unmatched bases: 10. Germline CDR1 is LNHDA and CDR2 is SQIVND (reference sequence). The CDR3 is made up of 18 amino acids. CDR3 nucleotide sequence: TGTGCCAGTAGTATAGCAGGAGCGGGAGTGACTTACACCGGGGAGCTGTTTTTT. Protein: CASSIAGAGVTYTGELFF.

The rearrangement links TRBV4-2 to TRBJ2-3; TRBD2 agrees at 8 bases. The V segment lost 0 bases and the J segment 2 bases; nucleotides outside the gene matches: 7. Germline-derived CDR1 and CDR2 are LGHNA and YNFKEQ. The CDR3 extends over 17 amino acids. The CDR3 coding sequence is TGTGCCAGCAGCCAAGATCCAGCGGGAGAGATCACAGATACGCAGTATTTT. Translated, it gives CASSQDPAGEITDTQYF.

This clone was counted between two and nine times. This rearrangement joins TRBV5-1 to TRBJ2-5, with D tentatively TRBD2 (5 bases). With 7 bases removed from V and 5 bases from J, the gap between germline ends came to 15 bases. Germline CDR1 is SGHRS and CDR2 is YFSETQ. CDR3 size: 13 residues. CDR3 loop: CASAVVGEETQYF. DNA for the CDR3: TGCGCCAGCGCTGTAGTCGGGGAGGAGACCCAGTACTTC.

The chain links TRBV5-1 to TRBJ2-1; 7 bases agree with TRBD2. The CDR3 loop spans 16 amino acids. V dropped 0 bases and J dropped 6; count of bases not matched to a gene: 9. CDR1 is SGHRS, CDR2 YFSETQ, per germline. CDR3 DNA: TGCGCCAGCAGCTTGGACGGGAGGCTAGCCCCCAATGAGCAGTTCTTC. It yields the protein CASSLDGRLAPNEQFF. The variable domain in full, completed from reference TRBV5-1 and TRBJ2-1, reads KAGVTQTPRYLIKTRGQQVTLSCSPISGHRSVSWYQQTPGQGLQFLFEYFSETQRNKGNFPGRFSGRQFSNSRSEMNVSTLELGDSALYLCASSLDGRLAPNEQFFGPGTRLTVL.

Only a few counts were recorded for this clone. The chain recombines TRBV29-1 with TRBJ2-1, with a possible D match to TRBD2 (6 bases). Germline V gene lookup returns CDR1 SQVTM and CDR2 ANQGSEA. V lost 3 bases, J lost 0 bases, and 9 bases lay in between. This CDR3 is built from 14 residues. The DNA of the CDR3 is TGCAGCGTTGAGGTGGGAGGCTCCTACAATGAGCAGTTCTTC. Translation: CSVEVGGSYNEQFF.

This clone has a handful of counts. The chain uses TRBV19 and TRBJ2-2; a weak D match, TRBD1 (5 bases). The length of the CDR3 is 14 residues. V lost 2 bases and J 6 bases, leaving 10 bases between the germline ends. Germline values: CDR1 LNHDA, CDR2 SQIVND (reference sequence). DNA for the CDR3: TGTGCCAGTAGTATACAGGGTGGAGCCGGGGAGCTGTTTTTT. It translates to CASSIQGGAGELFF.

The table lists this clone with a few counts. At the DNA level, this CDR3 is encoded by other sequences in the same sample as well. The rearrangement joins TRBV18 to TRBJ2-7; D uncertain. From germline, CDR1 is KGHSH and CDR2 LQKENI. V was shortened by 1 base and J by 4 bases, with 5 bases between the two germline ends. The CDR3 has 12 residues. The CDR3, as DNA: TGTGCCAGCTCACCACTTGGTTACGAGCAGTACTTC. Translating gives CASSPLGYEQYF.

The chain carries TRBV15 and TRBJ1-2; 8 positions agree with TRBD1. The CDR3 totals 14 residues. Germline CDR1 LNHNV, CDR2 YYDKDF (reference sequence). The V gene end was trimmed by 0 bases and the J gene end by 6 bases; junction bases not matched to a gene: 3. The DNA of the CDR3 is TGTGCCACCAGCAGAGATATGACAGGGGATGGCTACACCTTC. This translates into CATSRDMTGDGYTF. Based on the CDR3 plus reference TRBV15 and TRBJ1-2, the full variable domain is DAMVIQNPRYQVTQFGKPVTLSCSQTLNHNVMYWYQQKSSQAPKLLFHYYDKDFNNEADTPDNFQSRRPNTSFCFLDIRSPGLGDTAMYLCATSRDMTGDGYTFGSGTRLTVV.

This chain connects TRBV7-3 to TRBJ2-1; 7 bases line up with TRBD2. The junction had 2 bases not matched to a gene; V was cut back by 0 bases and J by 3 bases. Per the germline V gene, CDR1 is SGHTA and CDR2 is FQGTGA. The CDR3 has 15 amino acids. This CDR3 reads CASSLTGGSYNEQFF. The DNA of the CDR3 is TGTGCCAGCAGCTTAACCGGCGGGAGCTACAATGAGCAGTTCTTC.

The chain couples TRBV7-2 to TRBJ1-5; D is perhaps TRBD1 (6 bases). The germline V and J ends were trimmed by 9 bases and 2 bases, with 11 bases remaining between them. CDR3 length equals 13 residues. Germline V gives CDR1 SGHTA, CDR2 FQGNSA. DNA of the CDR3: TGTGCCAGTCAGGGGCAGGGCAATCAGCCCCAGCATTTT. Protein: CASQGQGNQPQHF.

The chain combines TRBV28 with TRBJ2-1; 8 bases align to TRBD2. CDR3 length: 15 amino acids. V gave up 6 bases and J gave up 6 bases; unmatched junction bases: 10. Germline lookup yields CDR1 MDHEN and CDR2 SYDVKM. Here the CDR3 reads CASSVGGLGGNEQFF. CDR3 DNA: TGTGCCAGCAGCGTCGGGGGACTAGGTGGCAATGAGCAGTTCTTC. The full variable domain, in which reference TRBV28 and TRBJ2-1 provide the parts outside the CDR3, is DVKVTQSSRYLVKRTGEKVFLECVQDMDHENMFWYRQDPGLGLRLIYFSYDVKMKEKGDIPEGYSVSREKKERFSLILESASTNQTSMYLCASSVGGLGGNEQFFGPGTRLTVL.

The sample holds a few counts of this clone. Other DNA sequences in this specimen translate into the identical CDR3. The CDR3 region is CASSEPGRYEQYF. CDR3 sequence (DNA): TGTGCCAGCAGTGAACCGGGGCGATACGAGCAGTACTTC. The V and J genes are TRBV25-1 and TRBJ2-7; D is perhaps TRBD1 or TRBD2 (5 bases each). Germline V gives CDR1 MGHDK, CDR2 SYGVNS. V shed 2 bases and J shed 4 bases, with 9 bases lying between them. The CDR3 has 13 residues.

CDR3 coding DNA: TGTGCCAGCAGGCGCCTAGTAAGTGAGCAGTTCTTC. Translation: CASRRLVSEQFF. This chain links TRBV7-2 with TRBJ2-1; D is unclear. This CDR3 region has 12 residues. Germline values: CDR1 SGHTA, CDR2 FQGNSA. V was pared by 6 bases and J by 9 bases, with 12 bases between.

Only a few counts were recorded for this clone. The rearrangement links TRBV4-2 to TRBJ2-4, with D perhaps given as TRBD1 or TRBD2 (5 bases each). The CDR3 covers 18 residues. Per germline, CDR1 LGHNA and CDR2 YNFKEQ. V was clipped by 3 bases and J by 0 bases, with 18 bases between them. The CDR3 region has the DNA TGTGCCAGCAGCCATGCCCTAGAGACAGCGGTAGCCAAAAACATTCAGTACTTC. It encodes CASSHALETAVAKNIQYF.

The CDR3 bases are TGTGCCAGCTCACCACGAGGCACTAGCGGATACAATGAGCAGTTCTTC. It codes for CASSPRGTSGYNEQFF. The chain carries TRBV18 and TRBJ2-1; 8 bases line up with TRBD2. The CDR3 has 16 amino acids. Germline trimming cut 1 base from V and 4 bases from J; bases unmatched to any gene: 6. CDR1 is KGHSH, CDR2 LQKENI, per germline.

The chain joins TRBV4-1 to TRBJ2-1; 10 positions match TRBD2. V dropped 4 bases and J dropped 4; count of bases not matched to a gene: 7. This CDR3 contains 16 residues. The germline V gene encodes CDR1 MGHRA and CDR2 YSYEKL. CDR3 loop: CASSPSGTSVYNEQFF. For the CDR3, the DNA is TGCGCCAGCAGCCCCTCCGGGACTAGCGTTTACAATGAGCAGTTCTTC.

V gene TRBV18 combines with J gene TRBJ2-7, with D perhaps matching TRBD2 (6 bases). This CDR3 is 11 amino acids long. V dropped 6 bases and J dropped 6 bases, with 9 bases sitting between them. Germline V CDR1 and CDR2: KGHSH, LQKENI. Here the CDR3 reads CASSREAEQYF. The CDR3 DNA reads as TGTGCCAGCTCGAGGGAGGCCGAGCAGTACTTC.

J is TRBJ2-7 and V is TRBV5-1; a weak D match, TRBD2 (5 bases). V was cut by 0 bases and J by 6 bases, with 7 bases left in between. This CDR3 contains 12 residues. Germline lookup yields CDR1 SGHRS and CDR2 YFSETQ. The CDR3 loop is CASSLVGGEQYF. As DNA, the CDR3 is TGCGCCAGCAGCTTGGTAGGAGGCGAGCAGTACTTC.

The table lists this clone with a count of one. The chain joins TRBV10-3 to TRBJ2-7, with TRBD1 matching over 8 bases. The CDR3 runs to 12 residues. Trimming took 10 bases from V and 1 from J; bases not matched to a gene: 3. CDR1 is ENHRY and CDR2 is SYGVKD in the germline V gene. The CDR3 spells CATGDRSYEQYF. CDR3 DNA: TGTGCCACCGGGGACAGGTCCTACGAGCAGTACTTC.

About this clone itself: A much larger clone is a single base away; this may be a read error. The identical CDR3 is also encoded by other nucleotide sequences in the sample. This chain links TRBV14 with TRBJ2-3; D call uncertain. Germline CDR1 is SGHDN and CDR2 is FVKESK. There are 11 residues in the CDR3. Trimming stripped 4 bases from V and 2 bases from J, with 1 base between. This chain's CDR3 is CASSLTDTQYF. CDR3 nucleotide sequence: TGTGCCAGCAGCCTCACAGATACGCAGTATTTT.

V and J are TRBV7-2 and TRBJ2-6; no clear D gene. Trimming cost V 1 base and J 9 bases, with 7 bases left between them. CDR3 length equals 13 residues. The V gene's germline CDR1 is SGHTA and CDR2 FQGNSA. The CDR3: CASSLEPYNVLTF. CDR3 sequence (DNA): TGTGCCAGCAGCTTAGAGCCCTACAACGTCCTGACTTTC.

The J gene is TRBJ1-4, the V gene TRBV7-9; tentatively, D is TRBD1 (5 bases). The germline V and J ends were trimmed by 5 bases and 8 bases, with 15 bases remaining between them. This CDR3 has 14 residues. CDR1 and CDR2 (germline): SEHNR, FQNEAQ (reference sequence). The CDR3 DNA reads TGTGCCAGCAGCGTTTCAGGGTATCGGGAAAAACTGTTTTTT. Translation: CASSVSGYREKLFF.

This sequence joins TRBV7-2 and TRBJ2-4; 9 bases match TRBD2. Germline V lookup: CDR1 SGHTA, CDR2 FQGNSA. The CDR3 is 16 amino acids. Germline trimming cut 5 bases from V and 0 bases from J; bases unmatched to any gene: 5. The CDR3 loop reads CASSRTSELAKNIQYF. The CDR3 coding sequence is TGTGCCAGCAGCCGGACTAGCGAGCTAGCCAAAAACATTCAGTACTTC.

This chain links TRBV2 with TRBJ2-3, with 11 positions matching TRBD2. CDR1 is SNHLY, CDR2 FYNNEI, per germline. This CDR3 is 16 amino acids long. After removal of 6 bases from V and 2 bases from J, the junction contained 7 bases not matched to a gene. CDR3 sequence: CASRPGLAGYTDTQYF. CDR3 nucleotide sequence: TGTGCCAGCAGGCCAGGACTAGCGGGCTACACAGATACGCAGTATTTT.

This clone was counted only a few times. V is TRBV7-8 and J is TRBJ2-1; 8 bases align to TRBD1. The trim removed 10 bases at V and 2 bases at J, leaving 4 bases unmatched. This CDR3 is 13 amino acids long. CDR1 and CDR2 (germline): SGHVS, FQNEAQ. The CDR3 protein is CATRQGTYNEQFF. Here the CDR3 DNA reads TGTGCCACCAGACAGGGGACCTACAATGAGCAGTTCTTC.

The chain uses TRBV4-2 and TRBJ1-2; D is ambiguous. The CDR3 extends over 17 amino acids. V was cut by 0 bases and J by 3 bases, with 17 bases left in between. Germline lookup yields CDR1 LGHNA and CDR2 YNFKEQ. Written as DNA, the CDR3 is TGTGCCAGCAGCCAAGATGGCGGGCGCTTGCGGGACTATGGCTACACCTTC. Residues: CASSQDGGRLRDYGYTF.

As to this clone: This sample also contains other DNA sequences that code for the same CDR3. The J gene is TRBJ2-2, the V gene TRBV29-1; D call uncertain. The CDR3 consists of 12 residues. The V and J ends lost 4 bases and 2 bases respectively, with 5 bases between them. The germline V gene has CDR1 SQVTM and CDR2 ANQGSEA. CDR3 DNA: TGCAGCGTTGCGGTCAACACCGGGGAGCTGTTTTTT. It encodes CSVAVNTGELFF.

This clone appeared a few times. The chain uses TRBV7-9 and TRBJ2-1, with D perhaps TRBD2 (6 bases). Per germline, CDR1 SEHNR and CDR2 FQNEAQ (reference sequence). The CDR3 sequence is 14 residues long. V was cut by 6 bases and J by 7 bases, with 16 bases left in between. DNA for the CDR3: TGTGCCAGCAGATCCGGACTATCCTGGAATGAGCAGTTCTTC. Translation: CASRSGLSWNEQFF. Full variable domain (outside the CDR3, taken from reference TRBV7-9 and TRBJ2-1): DTGVSQNPRHKITKRGQNVTFRCDPISEHNRLYWYRQTLGQGPEFLTYFQNEAQLEKSRLLSDRFSAERPKGSFSTLEIQRTEQGDSAMYLCASRSGLSWNEQFFGPGTRLTVL.